The TCR beta chain described here comes from a study of regulatory T cells in long-lasting Graves disease. Relying on iRepertoire HTBI primers and Arm-PCR of CDR3 regions, the team built TCR beta libraries. In the original analysis: Sample data revealed fewer than 70 TRBV and 12 to 15 TRBJ segments. TCRdb itself ran the multiplex PCR reads through MiXCR, one entry per CDR3 protein. TCRdb's processing, not the authors', yielded these V and J calls. This repertoire shows 450,000 to 600,000 distinct CDR3 sequences, roughly 14% found once; its top ten account for more than 8.5%. Specified time point: newly diagnosed GD, antithyroid drugs for less than 3 months. Scientists built the TCR library using RNA that was extracted from PBMCs. The germline V gene encodes CDR1 SEHNR and CDR2 FQNEAQ (reference sequence). Trimming stripped 0 bases from V and 6 bases from J, with 11 bases between. This CDR3 has 14 amino acids.

These data were likewise used in another study, on T cells in Graves' hyperthyroidism and ophthalmopathy. Turning to that study: When the TCR CDR3 underwent first-round RT-PCR, the HTBI primer set was used.

The chain links TRBV7-9 to TRBJ1-2, with a tentative D call TRBD1 (6 bases). Source: peripheral blood mononuclear cells (PBMCs), taken at new diagnosis, from a patient treated with antithyroid drugs. The receptor was isolated from a man under 40 with Graves disease. The CDR3 spells CASSLAGGPDGYTF. The DNA of the CDR3 is TGTGCCAGCAGCTTAGCCGGGGGGCCAGATGGCTACACCTTC.